The sequence of this T cell receptor beta chain was determined in a study of T cell responses to AZD1222 COVID-19 vaccine. Study conclusions and caveats: Recipients of two AZD1222 doses showed rising Spike-specific TCR breadth and depth.

Trimming pared 0 bases from V and 0 bases from J, leaving 14 bases between. The CDR3 is 16 residues long. Germline V lookup: CDR1 GTSNPN, CDR2 SVGIG (reference sequence). As concerns this clone: Its antigen is still unknown.

The assay was immunoSEQ multiplex PCR, and TCRdb's table has in-frame clones only and misses some. The sample yields about 68,000 clones, about four fifths seen once. The chain has TRBV30 and TRBJ1-2; TRBD1 might be the D (6 bases). This clonotype was sampled from an adult in good health. The material was peripheral blood, obtained on day 0 of AZD1222 vaccination. The chain's CDR3 is CAWSVGSAGANYGYTF. CDR3 DNA sequence: TGTGCCTGGAGTGTCGGATCGGCAGGGGCTAACTATGGCTACACCTTC. The complete variable domain, with remaining parts taken from reference TRBV30 and TRBJ1-2, reads SQTIHQWPATLVQPVGSPLSLECTVEGTSNPNLYWYRQAAGRGLQLLFYSVGIGQISSEVPQNLSASRPQDRQFILSSKKLLLSDSGFYLCAWSVGSAGANYGYTFGSGTRLTVV.